The 10 T cell receptor beta chains below come from one sample, sequenced in a study of blood T cell repertoires in COVID-19. Data came from immunoSEQ multiplex PCR; TCRdb stores just in-frame clones and leaves some out. There are approximately 260,000 clones in the sample; approximately 89% occur only once, and 3.5% to 5% lies in the top ten. Sequenced material: peripheral blood. Source of these receptors: a woman between 35 and 50 years old who had recovered from COVID-19.

The chain employs TRBV6-5 and TRBJ1-4; a weak D match, TRBD1 (6 bases). The V end lost 7 bases, the J end lost 10 bases, and 22 bases lay between the germline ends. CDR3 length: 15 amino acids. Germline V gene sequence: CDR1 MNHEY, CDR2 SVGAGI. The CDR3 here is CASTLDDRRNGKLFF. CDR3 sequence (DNA): TGTGCCAGCACCCTAGATGACAGGAGGAACGGAAAACTGTTTTTT.

This rearrangement joins TRBV2 to TRBJ1-2; D remains ambiguous. This CDR3 has 10 amino acids. V gave up 3 bases and J gave up 8 bases, with 4 bases separating them. The germline V gene has CDR1 SNHLY and CDR2 FYNNEI. CDR3 sequence (DNA): TGTGCCAGCAGTGATCTGGGCTACACCTTC. Translating gives CASSDLGYTF.

This chain connects TRBV10-3 to TRBJ1-1; D is possibly TRBD1 (5 bases). Germline V gene sequence: CDR1 ENHRY, CDR2 SYGVKD. Trimming cost V 7 bases and J 4 bases, with 13 bases left between them. The CDR3 has 13 residues. The DNA for the CDR3 is TGTGCCATCACTGGGGCTATCGGCACTGAAGCTTTCTTT. Amino acids: CAITGAIGTEAFF.

V gene TRBV4-2 combines with J gene TRBJ2-7; tentatively, D is TRBD2 (6 bases). The CDR3 is 16 amino acids. V was trimmed by 0 bases and J by 2 bases, leaving 14 bases between them. Germline values: CDR1 LGHNA, CDR2 YNFKEQ. The CDR3 is CASSQEGGQGPYEQYF. The DNA of the CDR3 is TGTGCCAGCAGCCAAGAGGGGGGTCAAGGGCCCTACGAGCAGTACTTC.

This clone showed up just a few times. The chain is built from TRBV5-1 and TRBJ1-2, with D maybe TRBD1 (6 bases). CDR1 and CDR2 (germline): SGHRS, YFSETQ. The V and J ends lost 4 bases and 2 bases respectively, with 9 bases between them. There are 13 residues in the CDR3. The DNA for the CDR3 is TGCGCCAGCAGCCCGGACAGAAACTATGGCTACACCTTC. As protein: CASSPDRNYGYTF.

The CDR3 loop reads CASSGNRKDTQYF. The CDR3 region has the DNA TGCGCCAGCAGCGGGAACAGGAAAGATACGCAGTATTTT. J is TRBJ2-3 and V is TRBV5-1, with a possible D match to TRBD1 (5 bases). CDR1 and CDR2 from the germline V gene are SGHRS and YFSETQ. The CDR3 covers 13 residues. Trimming shortened V by 4 bases and J by 5 bases, and 11 bases separated the two germline ends.

V and J are TRBV5-4 and TRBJ1-5, with 9 bases matching TRBD1. The CDR3 runs to 15 residues. Trimming at V came to 3 bases and at J to 6 bases, leaving 7 bases not matched to a gene. Germline assignment: CDR1 SGHNT and CDR2 YYREEE (reference sequence). The CDR3 DNA is TGTGCCAGCAGCTCGGACAGGGGCGAGGGTCAGCCCCAGCATTTT. Its translation is CASSSDRGEGQPQHF. Full variable domain (outside the CDR3, taken from reference TRBV5-4 and TRBJ1-5): ETGVTQSPTHLIKTRGQQVTLRCSSQSGHNTVSWYQQALGQGPQFIFQYYREEENGRGNFPPRFSGLQFPNYSSELNVNALELDDSALYLCASSSDRGEGQPQHFGDGTRLSIL.

The rearrangement links TRBV15 to TRBJ1-2; D is unclear. V dropped 0 bases and J dropped 2 bases, with 7 bases sitting between them. Germline V gene data show CDR1 as LNHNV and CDR2 as YYDKDF (reference sequence). The CDR3 sequence is 14 residues long. The CDR3: CATSRDRENYGYTF. CDR3 nucleotides: TGTGCCACCAGCAGAGATCGGGAGAACTATGGCTACACCTTC.

This clone was counted once. The V gene is TRBV9, the J gene TRBJ2-6; the D is unclear. CDR1 and CDR2 from the germline V gene are SGDLS and YYNGEE. Trimming stripped 5 bases from V and 0 bases from J, with 6 bases between. The CDR3 spans 14 residues. The CDR3 DNA is TGTGCCAGCAGTCAATTCTCTGGGGCCAACGTCCTGACTTTC. Its translation is CASSQFSGANVLTF.

In this sample, this clone turned up once. The CDR3 spells CASSPPQGSSGNTIYF. The CDR3 nucleotides are TGTGCCAGCAGTCCCCCTCAGGGTTCCTCCGGAAACACCATATATTTT. This chain uses TRBV27 with TRBJ1-3, with D possibly matching TRBD1 (5 bases). This CDR3 comprises 16 residues. Germline CDR1 is MNHEY and CDR2 is SMNVEV (reference sequence). V was trimmed by 5 bases and J by 4 bases, leaving 18 bases between them.